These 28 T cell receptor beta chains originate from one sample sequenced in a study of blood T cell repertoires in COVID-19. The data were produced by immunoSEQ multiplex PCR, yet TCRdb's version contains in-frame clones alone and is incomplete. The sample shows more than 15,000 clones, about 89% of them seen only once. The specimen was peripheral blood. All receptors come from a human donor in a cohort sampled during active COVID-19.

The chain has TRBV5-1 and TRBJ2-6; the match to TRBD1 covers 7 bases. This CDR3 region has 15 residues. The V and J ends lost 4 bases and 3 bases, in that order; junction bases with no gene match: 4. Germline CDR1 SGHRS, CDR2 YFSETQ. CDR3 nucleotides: TGCGCCAGCAGCCCGGGACAGATTGGGGCCAACGTCCTGACTTTC. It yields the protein CASSPGQIGANVLTF.

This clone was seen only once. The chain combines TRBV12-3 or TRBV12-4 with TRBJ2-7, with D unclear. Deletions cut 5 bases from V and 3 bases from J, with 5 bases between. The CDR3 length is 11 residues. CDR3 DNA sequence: TGTGCCAGCAGTCAGTTCTACGAGCAGTACTTC. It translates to CASSQFYEQYF.

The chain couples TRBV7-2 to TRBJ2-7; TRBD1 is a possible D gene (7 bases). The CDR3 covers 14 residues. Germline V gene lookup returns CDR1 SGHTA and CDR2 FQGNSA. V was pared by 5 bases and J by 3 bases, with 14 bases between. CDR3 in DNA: TGTGCCAGCAGCCCCCAGGGGGGATTCTACGAGCAGTACGTC. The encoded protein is CASSPQGGFYEQYV.

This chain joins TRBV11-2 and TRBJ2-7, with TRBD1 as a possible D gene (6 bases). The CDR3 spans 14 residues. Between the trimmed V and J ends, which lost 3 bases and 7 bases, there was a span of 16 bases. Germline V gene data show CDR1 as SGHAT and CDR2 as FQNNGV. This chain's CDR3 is CASSLSRWGLEQYF. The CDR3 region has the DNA TGTGCCAGCAGCTTGTCCCGTTGGGGGCTGGAGCAGTACTTC.

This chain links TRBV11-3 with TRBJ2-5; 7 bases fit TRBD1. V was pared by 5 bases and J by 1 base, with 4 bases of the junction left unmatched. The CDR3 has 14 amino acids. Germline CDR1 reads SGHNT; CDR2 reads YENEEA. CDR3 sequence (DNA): TGTGCCAGCAGCACGACAGGGTTCCAAGAGACCCAGTACTTC. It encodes CASSTTGFQETQYF.

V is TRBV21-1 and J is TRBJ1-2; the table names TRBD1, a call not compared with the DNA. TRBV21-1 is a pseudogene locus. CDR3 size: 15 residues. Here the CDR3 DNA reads TGTGCCAGCAGCAAGAAGACAGGGAATCGGAATGGCTACACCTTC. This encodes CASSKKTGNRNGYTF.

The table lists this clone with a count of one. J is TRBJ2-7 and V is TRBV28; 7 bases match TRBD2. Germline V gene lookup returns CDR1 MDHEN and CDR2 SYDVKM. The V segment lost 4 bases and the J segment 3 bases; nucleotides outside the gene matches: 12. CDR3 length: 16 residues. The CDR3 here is CASSSGAGSTNYEQYF. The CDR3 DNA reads TGTGCCAGCAGTTCGGGAGCGGGGTCGACGAACTACGAGCAGTACTTC.

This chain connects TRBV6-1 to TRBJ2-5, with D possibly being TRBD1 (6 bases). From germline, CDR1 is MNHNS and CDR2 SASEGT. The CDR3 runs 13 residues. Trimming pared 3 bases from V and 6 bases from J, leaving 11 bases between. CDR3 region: CASSDTGLQTQYF. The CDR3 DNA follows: TGTGCCAGCAGTGACACAGGGTTGCAGACCCAGTACTTC.

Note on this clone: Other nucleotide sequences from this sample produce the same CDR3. The CDR3 region has the DNA TGTGCCAGCAGCTTAACCGGGAGTACAGATACGCAGTATTTT. It codes for CASSLTGSTDTQYF. The V gene is TRBV7-9, the J gene TRBJ2-3; TRBD2 might be the D (6 bases). CDR1 and CDR2 from the germline V gene are SEHNR and FQNEAQ (reference sequence). The V end was cut by 2 bases, the J end by 3 bases, with 9 bases between. The CDR3 totals 14 residues. The full variable domain, rest sourced from reference TRBV7-9 and TRBJ2-3, is DTGVSQNPRHKITKRGQNVTFRCDPISEHNRLYWYRQTLGQGPEFLTYFQNEAQLEKSRLLSDRFSAERPKGSFSTLEIQRTEQGDSAMYLCASSLTGSTDTQYFGPGTRLTVL.

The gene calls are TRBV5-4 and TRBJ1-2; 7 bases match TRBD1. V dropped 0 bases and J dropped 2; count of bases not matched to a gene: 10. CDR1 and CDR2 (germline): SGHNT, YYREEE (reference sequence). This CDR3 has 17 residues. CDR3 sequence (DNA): TGTGCCAGCAGCTTGGGTGGAGGGGGACAGAAAAACTATGGCTACACCTTC. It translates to CASSLGGGGQKNYGYTF. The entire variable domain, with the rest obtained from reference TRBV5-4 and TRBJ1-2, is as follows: ETGVTQSPTHLIKTRGQQVTLRCSSQSGHNTVSWYQQALGQGPQFIFQYYREEENGRGNFPPRFSGLQFPNYSSELNVNALELDDSALYLCASSLGGGGQKNYGYTFGSGTRLTVV.

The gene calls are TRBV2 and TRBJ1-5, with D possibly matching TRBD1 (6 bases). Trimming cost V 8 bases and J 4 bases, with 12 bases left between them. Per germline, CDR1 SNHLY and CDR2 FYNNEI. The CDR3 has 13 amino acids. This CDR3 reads CASAPDSNQPQHF. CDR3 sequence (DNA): TGTGCCAGCGCGCCGGACAGTAATCAGCCCCAGCATTTT.

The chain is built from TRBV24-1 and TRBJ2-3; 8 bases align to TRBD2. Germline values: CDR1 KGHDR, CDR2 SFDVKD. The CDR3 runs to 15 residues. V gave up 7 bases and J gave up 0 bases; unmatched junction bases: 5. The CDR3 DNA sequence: TGTGCCACCAGAGATAGCGGGACTAGCACAGATACGCAGTATTTT. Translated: CATRDSGTSTDTQYF.

For the CDR3, the DNA is TGTGCCAGCCTCGGAGGGGGCTACACCTTC. It is translated as CASLGGGYTF. V and J are TRBV25-1 and TRBJ1-2; D unresolved. Germline V gene data show CDR1 as MGHDK and CDR2 as SYGVNS. The CDR3 is made up of 10 amino acids. The V end lost 8 bases, the J end lost 8 bases, and 9 bases lay between the germline ends.

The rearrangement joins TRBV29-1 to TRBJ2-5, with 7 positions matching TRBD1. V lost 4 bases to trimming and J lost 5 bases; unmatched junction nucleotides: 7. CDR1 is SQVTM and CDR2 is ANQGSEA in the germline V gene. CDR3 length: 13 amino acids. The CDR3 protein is CSVGDREFETQYF. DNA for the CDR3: TGCAGCGTTGGTGACAGGGAGTTTGAGACCCAGTACTTC.

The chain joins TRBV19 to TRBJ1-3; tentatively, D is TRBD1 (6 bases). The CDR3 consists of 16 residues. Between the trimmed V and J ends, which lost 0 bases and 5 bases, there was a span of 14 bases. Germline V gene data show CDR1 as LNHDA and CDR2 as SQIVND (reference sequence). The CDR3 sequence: CASSIDHRGYRNTIYF. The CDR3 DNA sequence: TGTGCCAGTAGTATAGATCATAGGGGGTATAGAAACACCATATATTTT.

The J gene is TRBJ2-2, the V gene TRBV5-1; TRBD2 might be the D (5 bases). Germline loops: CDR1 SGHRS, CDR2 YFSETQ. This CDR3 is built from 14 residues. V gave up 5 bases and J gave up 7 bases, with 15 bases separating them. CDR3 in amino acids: CASRAEPGNGELFF. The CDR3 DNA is TGCGCCAGCAGAGCCGAACCGGGGAACGGGGAGCTGTTTTTT.

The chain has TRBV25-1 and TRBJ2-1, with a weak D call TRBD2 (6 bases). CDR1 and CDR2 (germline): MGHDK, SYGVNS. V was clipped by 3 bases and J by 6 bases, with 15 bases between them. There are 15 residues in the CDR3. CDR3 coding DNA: TGTGCCAGCAGTGACTACGCGGGGCTTCCCAATGAGCAGTTCTTC. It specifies CASSDYAGLPNEQFF.

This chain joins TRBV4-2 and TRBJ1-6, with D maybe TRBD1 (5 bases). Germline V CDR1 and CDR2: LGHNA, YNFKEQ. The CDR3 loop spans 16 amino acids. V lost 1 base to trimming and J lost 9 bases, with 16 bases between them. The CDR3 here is CASSQGGGSIISPLHF. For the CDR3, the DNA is TGTGCCAGCAGCCAAGGGGGGGGGAGCATCATTTCACCCCTCCACTTT.

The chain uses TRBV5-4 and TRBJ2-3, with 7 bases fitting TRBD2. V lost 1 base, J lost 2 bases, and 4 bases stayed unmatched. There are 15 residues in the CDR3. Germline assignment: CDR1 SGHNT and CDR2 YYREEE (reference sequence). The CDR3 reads CASSLPGTNTDTQYF. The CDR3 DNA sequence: TGTGCCAGCAGCTTGCCCGGGACTAACACAGATACGCAGTATTTT.

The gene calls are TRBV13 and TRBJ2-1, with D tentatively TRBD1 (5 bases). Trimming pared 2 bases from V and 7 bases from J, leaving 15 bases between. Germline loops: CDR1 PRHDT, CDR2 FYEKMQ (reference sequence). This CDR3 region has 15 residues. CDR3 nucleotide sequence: TGTGCCAGCAGCTTAACCCGACAGAGATTTAATGAGCAGTTCTTC. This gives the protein CASSLTRQRFNEQFF.

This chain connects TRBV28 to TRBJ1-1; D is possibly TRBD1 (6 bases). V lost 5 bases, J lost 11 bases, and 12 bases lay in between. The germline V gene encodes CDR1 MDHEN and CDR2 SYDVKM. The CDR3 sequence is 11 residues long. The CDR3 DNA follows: TGTGCCAGCAGTACAGGGCAAGGGGCTTTCTTT. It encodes CASSTGQGAFF.

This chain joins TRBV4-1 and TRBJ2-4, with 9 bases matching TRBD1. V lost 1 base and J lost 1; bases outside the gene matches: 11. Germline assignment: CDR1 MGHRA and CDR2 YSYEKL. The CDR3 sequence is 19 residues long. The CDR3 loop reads CASSQAGGTGPSAKNIQYF. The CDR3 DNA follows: TGCGCCAGCAGCCAAGCCGGCGGGACAGGGCCTTCGGCCAAAAACATTCAGTACTTC.

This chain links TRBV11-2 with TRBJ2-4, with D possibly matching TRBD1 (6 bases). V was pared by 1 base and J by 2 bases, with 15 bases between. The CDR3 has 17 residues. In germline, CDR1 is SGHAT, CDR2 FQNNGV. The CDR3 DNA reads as TGTGCCAGCAGCTTAGTAAACAGGGCCGTAACCAAAAACATTCAGTACTTC. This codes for CASSLVNRAVTKNIQYF. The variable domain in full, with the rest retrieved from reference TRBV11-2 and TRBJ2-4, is EAGVAQSPRYKIIEKRQSVAFWCNPISGHATLYWYQQILGQGPKLLIQFQNNGVVDDSQLPKDRFSAERLKGVDSTLKIQPAKLEDSAVYLCASSLVNRAVTKNIQYFGAGTRLSVL.

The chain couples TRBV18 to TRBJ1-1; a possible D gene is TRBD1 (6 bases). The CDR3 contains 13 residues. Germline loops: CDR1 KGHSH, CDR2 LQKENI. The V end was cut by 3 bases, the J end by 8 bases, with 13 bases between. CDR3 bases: TGTGCCAGCTCACCGCGCCGGACAGAGGAAGCTTTCTTT. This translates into CASSPRRTEEAFF.

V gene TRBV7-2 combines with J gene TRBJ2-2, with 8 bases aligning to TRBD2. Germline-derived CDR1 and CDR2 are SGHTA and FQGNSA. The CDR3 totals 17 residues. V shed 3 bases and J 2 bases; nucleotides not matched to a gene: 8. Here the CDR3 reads CASSFRSGTSNTGELFF. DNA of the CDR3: TGTGCCAGCAGCTTCCGGTCCGGGACTAGTAACACCGGGGAGCTGTTTTTT.

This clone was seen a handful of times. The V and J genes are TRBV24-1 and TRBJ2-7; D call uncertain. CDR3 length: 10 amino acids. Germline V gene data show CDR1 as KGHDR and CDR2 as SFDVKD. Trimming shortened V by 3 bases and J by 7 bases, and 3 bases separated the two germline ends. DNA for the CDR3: TGTGCCACCAGTGATCGGGAGCAGTACGTC. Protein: CATSDREQYV.

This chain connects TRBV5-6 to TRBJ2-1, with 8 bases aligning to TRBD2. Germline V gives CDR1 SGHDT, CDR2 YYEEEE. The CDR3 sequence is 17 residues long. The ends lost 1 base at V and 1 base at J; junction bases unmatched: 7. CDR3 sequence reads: CASSLPQREWSYNEQFF. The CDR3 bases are TGTGCCAGCAGCTTGCCCCAGCGGGAGTGGTCCTACAATGAGCAGTTCTTC.

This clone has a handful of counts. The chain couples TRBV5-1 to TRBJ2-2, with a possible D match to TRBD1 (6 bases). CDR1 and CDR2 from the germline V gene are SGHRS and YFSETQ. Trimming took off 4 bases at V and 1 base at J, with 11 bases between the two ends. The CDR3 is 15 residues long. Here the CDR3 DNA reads TGCGCCAGCAGCCCGATACAGGGGAACACCGGGGAGCTGTTTTTT. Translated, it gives CASSPIQGNTGELFF.